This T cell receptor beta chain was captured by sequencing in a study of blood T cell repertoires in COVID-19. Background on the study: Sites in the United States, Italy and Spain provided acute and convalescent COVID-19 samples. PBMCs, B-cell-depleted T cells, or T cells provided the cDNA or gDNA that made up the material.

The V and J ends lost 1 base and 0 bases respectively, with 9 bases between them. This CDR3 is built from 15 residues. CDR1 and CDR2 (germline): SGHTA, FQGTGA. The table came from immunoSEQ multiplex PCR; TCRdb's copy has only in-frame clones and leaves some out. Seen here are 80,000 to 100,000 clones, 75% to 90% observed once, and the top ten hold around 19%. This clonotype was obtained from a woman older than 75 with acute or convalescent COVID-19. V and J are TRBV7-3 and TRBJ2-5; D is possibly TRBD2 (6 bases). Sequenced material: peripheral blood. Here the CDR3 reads CASSLNGGNQETQYF. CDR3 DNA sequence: TGTGCCAGCAGCTTAAACGGGGGAAACCAAGAGACCCAGTACTTC.